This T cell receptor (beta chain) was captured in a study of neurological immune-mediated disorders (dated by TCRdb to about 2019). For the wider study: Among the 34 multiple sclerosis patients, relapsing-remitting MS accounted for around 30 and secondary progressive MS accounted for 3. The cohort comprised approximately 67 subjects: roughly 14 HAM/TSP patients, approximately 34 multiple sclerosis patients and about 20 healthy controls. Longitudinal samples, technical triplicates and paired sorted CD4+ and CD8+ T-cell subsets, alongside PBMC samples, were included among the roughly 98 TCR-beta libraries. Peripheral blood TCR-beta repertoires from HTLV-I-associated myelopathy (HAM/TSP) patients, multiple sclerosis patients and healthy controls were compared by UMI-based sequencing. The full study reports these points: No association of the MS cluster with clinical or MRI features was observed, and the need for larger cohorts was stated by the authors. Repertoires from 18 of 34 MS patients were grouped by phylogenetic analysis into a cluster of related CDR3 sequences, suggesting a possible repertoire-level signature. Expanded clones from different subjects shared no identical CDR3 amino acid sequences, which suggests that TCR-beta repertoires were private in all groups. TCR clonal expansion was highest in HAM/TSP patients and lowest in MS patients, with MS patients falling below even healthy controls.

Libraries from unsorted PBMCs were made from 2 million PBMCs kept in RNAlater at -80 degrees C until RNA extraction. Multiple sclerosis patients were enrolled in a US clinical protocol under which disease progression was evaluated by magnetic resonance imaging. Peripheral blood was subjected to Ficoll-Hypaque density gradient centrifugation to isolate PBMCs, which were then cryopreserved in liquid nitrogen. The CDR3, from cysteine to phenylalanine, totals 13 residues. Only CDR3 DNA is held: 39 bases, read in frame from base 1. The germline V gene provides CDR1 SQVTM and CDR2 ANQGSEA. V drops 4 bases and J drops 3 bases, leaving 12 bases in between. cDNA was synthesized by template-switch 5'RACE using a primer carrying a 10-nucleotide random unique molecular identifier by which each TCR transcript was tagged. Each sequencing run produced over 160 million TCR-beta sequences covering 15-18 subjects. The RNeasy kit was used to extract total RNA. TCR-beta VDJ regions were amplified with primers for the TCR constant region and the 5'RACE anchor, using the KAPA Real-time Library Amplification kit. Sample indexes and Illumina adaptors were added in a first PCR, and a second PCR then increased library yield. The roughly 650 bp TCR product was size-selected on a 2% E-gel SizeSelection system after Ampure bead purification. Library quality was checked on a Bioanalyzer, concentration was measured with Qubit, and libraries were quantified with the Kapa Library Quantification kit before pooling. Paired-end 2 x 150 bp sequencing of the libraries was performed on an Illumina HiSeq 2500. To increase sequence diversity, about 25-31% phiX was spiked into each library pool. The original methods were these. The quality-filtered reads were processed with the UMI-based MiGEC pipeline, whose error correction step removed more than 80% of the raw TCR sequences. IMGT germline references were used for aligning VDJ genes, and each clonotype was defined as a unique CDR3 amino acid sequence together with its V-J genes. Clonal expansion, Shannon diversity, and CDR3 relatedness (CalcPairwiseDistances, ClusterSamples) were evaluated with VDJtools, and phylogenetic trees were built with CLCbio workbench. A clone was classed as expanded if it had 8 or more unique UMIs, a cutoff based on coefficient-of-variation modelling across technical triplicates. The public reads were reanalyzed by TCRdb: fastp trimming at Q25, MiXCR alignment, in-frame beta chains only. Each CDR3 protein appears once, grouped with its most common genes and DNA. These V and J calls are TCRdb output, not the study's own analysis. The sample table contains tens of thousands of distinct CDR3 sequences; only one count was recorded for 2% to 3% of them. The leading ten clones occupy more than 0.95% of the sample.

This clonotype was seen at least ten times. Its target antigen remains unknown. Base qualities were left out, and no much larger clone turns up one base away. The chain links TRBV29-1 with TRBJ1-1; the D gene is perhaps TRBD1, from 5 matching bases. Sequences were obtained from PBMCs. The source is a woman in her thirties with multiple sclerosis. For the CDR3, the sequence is CSVGRGLDTEAFF. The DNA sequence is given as TGCAGCGTTGGAAGGGGATTGGACACTGAAGCTTTCTTT.